Presented here are 13 T cell receptor beta chains from one specimen sequenced in a study of T cell responses to AZD1222 COVID-19 vaccine. Some clones are missing from TCRdb's copy, which holds only in-frame ones; the method was immunoSEQ multiplex PCR. In the table there are 75,000 to 100,000 clones, approximately 90% of which are singletons. Here the sequenced sample was peripheral blood, taken on day 0 of AZD1222 vaccination. The receptors come from an adult in good health.

V usage is TRBV4-1 and J usage is TRBJ1-1; D not resolved. CDR3 length equals 13 residues. V lost 2 bases and J 2 bases, leaving 6 bases between the germline ends. The V gene's germline CDR1 is MGHRA and CDR2 YSYEKL. The DNA for the CDR3 is TGCGCCAGCAGCCAATTCCTTAACACTGAAGCTTTCTTT. It is translated as CASSQFLNTEAFF.

The chain employs TRBV6-5 and TRBJ1-1; maybe TRBD1 (6 bases). The germline V and J ends were trimmed by 6 bases and 0 bases, with 14 bases remaining between them. The CDR3 covers 15 residues. Germline V gives CDR1 MNHEY, CDR2 SVGAGI. In nucleotides, the CDR3 is TGTGCCAGCAGGGGGGGACATTTGATGAACACTGAAGCTTTCTTT. It is translated as CASRGGHLMNTEAFF.

The V and J genes are TRBV7-9 and TRBJ2-3, with TRBD1 as a possible D gene (5 bases). The CDR3 is 14 amino acids. Trimming shortened V by 3 bases and J by 4 bases, and 11 bases separated the two germline ends. CDR1 and CDR2 from the germline V gene are SEHNR and FQNEAQ (reference sequence). The CDR3 sequence: CASSFVSRADTQYF. The DNA of the CDR3 is TGTGCCAGCAGCTTTGTCAGCAGGGCAGATACGCAGTATTTT.

The rearrangement links TRBV5-4 to TRBJ1-1, with a possible D match to TRBD1 (5 bases). The CDR3 covers 14 residues. Germline assignment: CDR1 SGHNT and CDR2 YYREEE (reference sequence). Trimming removed 3 bases at V and 4 bases at J, with 13 bases between. The CDR3 loop reads CASSWGEGGTEAFF. As DNA, the CDR3 is TGTGCCAGCAGCTGGGGGGAGGGCGGCACTGAAGCTTTCTTT.

V is TRBV12-5 and J is TRBJ1-1; D is unclear. The CDR3 sequence is 14 residues long. The germline V gene has CDR1 LGHNT and CDR2 FRNRAP. V shed 0 bases and J shed 5 bases, with 10 bases lying between them. The CDR3 region is CASGLVSGFTEAFF. CDR3 bases: TGTGCTAGTGGTTTGGTATCGGGTTTTACTGAAGCTTTCTTT.

The CDR3 nucleotides read TGTGCCAGCCGTGTGCCAGGGGGAGAGGAGACCCAGTACTTC. Its translation is CASRVPGGEETQYF. The chain recombines TRBV28 with TRBJ2-5; 7 positions agree with TRBD1. The V and J ends lost 8 bases and 5 bases, in that order; junction bases with no gene match: 11. The CDR3 has 14 amino acids. Germline V gene lookup returns CDR1 MDHEN and CDR2 SYDVKM.

The V gene is TRBV28, the J gene TRBJ1-5; 9 bases are a match to TRBD1. The V segment lost 6 bases and the J segment 2 bases; nucleotides outside the gene matches: 11. The CDR3 is 17 residues long. CDR1 is MDHEN, CDR2 SYDVKM, per germline. This CDR3 reads CASRSGTGSLGNQPQHF. CDR3 in DNA: TGTGCCAGCAGATCCGGGACAGGGTCCCTTGGCAATCAGCCCCAGCATTTT.

The J gene is TRBJ1-1, the V gene TRBV7-9; the D is unclear. Trimming stripped 1 base from V and 7 bases from J, with 4 bases between. This CDR3 has 11 amino acids. CDR1 and CDR2 (germline): SEHNR, FQNEAQ (reference sequence). CDR3 nucleotide sequence: TGTGCCAGCAGCTTAGTAGATGAAGCTTTCTTT. It is translated as CASSLVDEAFF.

The DNA of the CDR3 is TGTGCCTTGGACAGGGGGCCGAACACTGAAGCTTTCTTT. It translates to CALDRGPNTEAFF. The chain carries TRBV30 and TRBJ1-1, with 11 bases aligning to TRBD1. The length of the CDR3 is 13 residues. V lost 7 bases and J lost 1; bases outside the gene matches: 2. Per the germline V gene, CDR1 is GTSNPN and CDR2 is SVGIG (reference sequence). The complete variable domain, with remaining parts taken from reference TRBV30 and TRBJ1-1, reads SQTIHQWPATLVQPVGSPLSLECTVEGTSNPNLYWYRQAAGRGLQLLFYSVGIGQISSEVPQNLSASRPQDRQFILSSKKLLLSDSGFYLCALDRGPNTEAFFGQGTRLTVV.

The CDR3 coding sequence is TGTGCCAGCAGCCAGGGACACACCATATATTTT. The encoded protein is CASSQGHTIYF. The chain is built from TRBV3-1 (or the pseudogene TRBV3-2) and TRBJ1-3; D is perhaps TRBD1 (5 bases). There are 11 residues in the CDR3. V was trimmed by 3 bases and J by 8 bases, leaving 5 bases between them. Germline CDR1 LGHDT, CDR2 YNNKEL (reference sequence).

This chain links TRBV5-5 with TRBJ2-7; TRBD1 agrees at 7 bases. The CDR3 runs 16 residues. CDR1 SGHKS and CDR2 YYEKEE come from the germline V gene (reference sequence). V shed 2 bases and J 2 bases; nucleotides not matched to a gene: 10. The CDR3 is CASSLRSGTATYEQYF. CDR3 DNA: TGTGCCAGCAGCTTACGGTCCGGGACAGCCACCTACGAGCAGTACTTC.

DNA of the CDR3: TGTGCCAGCAGCCCTGGAGGGGGGGCGCGAGATAGGGGATACACCATATATTTT. As protein: CASSPGGGARDRGYTIYF. J is TRBJ1-3 and V is TRBV3-1 (or the pseudogene TRBV3-2); possibly TRBD1 for D (6 bases). The CDR3 loop spans 18 amino acids. V lost 4 bases to trimming and J lost 8 bases, with 27 bases between them. CDR1 is LGHDT, CDR2 YNNKEL, per germline (reference sequence).

The chain uses TRBV18 and TRBJ2-2; 9 nucleotides agree with TRBD2. Germline lookup yields CDR1 KGHSH and CDR2 LQKENI. Germline trimming cut 4 bases from V and 3 bases from J; bases unmatched to any gene: 6. The CDR3 is 16 residues long. Here the CDR3 reads CASSLTSGSYTGELFF. As DNA, the CDR3 is TGTGCCAGCTCACTTACTAGCGGGTCCTACACCGGGGAGCTGTTTTTT.